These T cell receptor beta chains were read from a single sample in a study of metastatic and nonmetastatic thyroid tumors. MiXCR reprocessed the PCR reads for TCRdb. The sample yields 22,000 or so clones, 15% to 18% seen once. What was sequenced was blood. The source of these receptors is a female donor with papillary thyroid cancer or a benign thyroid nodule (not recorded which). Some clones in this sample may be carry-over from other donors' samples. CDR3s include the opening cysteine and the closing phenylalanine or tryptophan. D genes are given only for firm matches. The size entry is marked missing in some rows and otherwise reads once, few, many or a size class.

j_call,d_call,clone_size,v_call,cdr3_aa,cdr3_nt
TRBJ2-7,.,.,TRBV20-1,CSARPGHLSYEQYF,TGCAGTGCTAGACCGGGACACCTCTCATACGAGCAGTACTTC
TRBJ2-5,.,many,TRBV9,CASSVAQGRQETQYF,TGTGCCAGCAGCGTAGCACAGGGGAGGCAAGAGACCCAGTACTTC
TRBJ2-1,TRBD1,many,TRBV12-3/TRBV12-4,CASPKYPRTGYHNEQFF,TGTGCCAGCCCAAAGTACCCCCGGACAGGGTACCACAATGAGCAGTTCTTC
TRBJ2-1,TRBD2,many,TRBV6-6,CASSYSSREGRPEQFF,TGTGCCAGCAGTTACTCGAGTCGGGAGGGCCGACCTGAGCAGTTCTTC
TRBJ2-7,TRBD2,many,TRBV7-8,CASSSRLAGSSYEQYF,TGTGCCAGCAGCTCCCGACTAGCGGGCAGCTCCTACGAGCAGTACTTC
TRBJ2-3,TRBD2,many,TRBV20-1,CSAISGRVTDTQYF,TGCAGTGCCATTAGCGGGAGGGTCACAGATACGCAGTATTTT
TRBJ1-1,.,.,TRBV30,CAWSGPIGGFNTEAFF,TGTGCCTGGAGTGGCCCCATCGGAGGGTTTAACACTGAAGCTTTCTTT
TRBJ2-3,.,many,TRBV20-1,CSANGLGADTQYF,TGCAGTGCTAACGGGTTGGGGGCAGATACGCAGTATTTT
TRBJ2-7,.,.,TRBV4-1,CASSHGTSSYEQYF,TGCGCCAGCAGCCACGGGACCTCATCCTACGAGCAGTACTTC
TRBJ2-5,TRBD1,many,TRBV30,CAWSPGQGRLGETQYF,TGTGCCTGGAGTCCCGGACAGGGGCGGTTGGGAGAGACCCAGTACTTC
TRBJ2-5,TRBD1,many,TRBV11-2,CASSLAGQGASETQYF,TGTGCCAGCAGCTTAGCGGGACAGGGGGCATCCGAGACCCAGTACTTC
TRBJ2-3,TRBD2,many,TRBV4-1,CASSLLLAGGTDTQYF,TGCGCCAGCAGCCTACTCCTAGCGGGAGGCACAGATACGCAGTATTTT
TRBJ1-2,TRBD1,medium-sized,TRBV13,CASSLYIGTGLGGYTF,TGTGCCAGCAGCTTATATATTGGGACAGGGCTAGGCGGCTACACCTTC
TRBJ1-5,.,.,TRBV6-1,CASTWDVNQPQHF,TGTGCCAGCACCTGGGACGTTAATCAGCCCCAGCATTTT
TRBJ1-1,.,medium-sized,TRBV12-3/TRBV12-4,CASSFLGQNTEAFF,TGTGCCAGCAGTTTTCTTGGGCAGAACACTGAAGCTTTCTTT
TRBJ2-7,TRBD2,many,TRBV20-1,CSARDRTSGNGEQYF,TGCAGTGCTAGAGATCGTACTAGCGGGAACGGCGAGCAGTACTTC
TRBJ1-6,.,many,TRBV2,CASCEAGPPLHF,TGTGCCAGCTGCGAAGCGGGGCCACCCCTCCACTTT
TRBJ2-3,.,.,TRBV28,CDCSTGSSTDTQYF,TGTGACTGCAGCACAGGGTCTAGCACAGATACGCAGTATTTT
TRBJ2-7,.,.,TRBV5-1,CASSLTAYEQYF,TGCGCCAGCAGCTTGACAGCGTACGAGCAGTACTTC
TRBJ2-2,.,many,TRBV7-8,CASSLEARTDTGELFF,TGTGCCAGCAGCTTAGAGGCCAGGACGGACACCGGGGAGCTGTTTTTT
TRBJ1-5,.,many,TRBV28,CASSLSGVRQPQHF,TGTGCCAGCAGTTTATCAGGGGTAAGGCAGCCCCAGCATTTT
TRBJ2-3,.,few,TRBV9,CASTDLGDTQYF,TGTGCCAGCACCGACCTCGGAGATACGCAGTATTTT
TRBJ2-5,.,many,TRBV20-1,CSERLHEGLETQYF,TGCAGTGAGCGACTCCACGAGGGTTTGGAGACCCAGTACTTC
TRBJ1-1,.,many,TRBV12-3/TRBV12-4,CASREQGRNTEAFF,TGTGCCAGCAGAGAACAGGGTCGGAACACTGAAGCTTTCTTT
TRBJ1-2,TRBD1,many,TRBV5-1,CASSPDRGSVYTF,TGCGCCAGCAGCCCTGACAGGGGGTCTGTCTACACCTTC
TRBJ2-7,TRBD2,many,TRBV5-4,CASRLAGGPDEQYF,TGTGCCAGCAGACTAGCGGGAGGGCCGGACGAGCAGTACTTC
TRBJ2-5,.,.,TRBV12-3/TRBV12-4,CASSLKMGQQETQYF,TGTGCCAGCAGTTTAAAAATGGGGCAACAAGAGACCCAGTACTTC
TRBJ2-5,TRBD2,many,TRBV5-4,CASSSPAGGGETQYF,TGTGCCAGCAGCTCCCCAGCGGGAGGAGGTGAGACCCAGTACTTC
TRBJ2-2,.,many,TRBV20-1,CSASRPVTNTGELFF,TGCAGTGCTAGTAGGCCGGTAACCAACACCGGGGAGCTGTTTTTT
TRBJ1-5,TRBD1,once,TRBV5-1,CASSLMGTGGQPQHF,TGCGCCAGCAGCTTAATGGGGACAGGGGGACAGCCCCAGCATTTT
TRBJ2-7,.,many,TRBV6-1,CASKQVYEQYF,TGTGCCAGCAAACAGGTTTACGAGCAGTACTTC
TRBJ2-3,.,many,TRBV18,CASSPSLTITDTQYF,TGTGCCAGCTCACCTTCTCTTACCATCACAGATACGCAGTATTTT
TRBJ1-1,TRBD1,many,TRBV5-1,CASRVTGGEAFF,TGCGCCAGCAGGGTCACAGGGGGCGAAGCTTTCTTT
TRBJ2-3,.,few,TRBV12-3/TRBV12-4,CASSPGGLGTDTQYF,TGTGCCAGCAGTCCCGGGGGACTTGGCACAGATACGCAGTATTTT
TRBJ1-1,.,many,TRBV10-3,CATYTTPNTEAFF,TGTGCCACCTACACTACCCCGAACACTGAAGCTTTCTTT
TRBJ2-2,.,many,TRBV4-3,CASSPGTPNTGELFF,TGCGCCAGCAGTCCAGGAACTCCGAACACCGGGGAGCTGTTTTTT
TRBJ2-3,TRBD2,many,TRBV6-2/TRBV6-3,CASSYSVGGSTDTQYF,TGTGCCAGCAGTTACTCGGTGGGCGGGAGTACAGATACGCAGTATTTT
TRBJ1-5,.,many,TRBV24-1,CATSEGGFNQPQHF,TGTGCCACCAGTGAAGGGGGGTTCAATCAGCCCCAGCATTTT
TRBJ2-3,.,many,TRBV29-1,CSAEISGFTDTQYF,TGCAGCGCAGAGATTAGCGGATTCACAGATACGCAGTATTTT
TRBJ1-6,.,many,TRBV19,CASSPSGVINSPLHF,TGTGCCAGTAGCCCTAGCGGGGTAATCAATTCACCCCTCCACTTT
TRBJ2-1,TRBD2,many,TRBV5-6,CASRLAGSSYNEQFF,TGTGCCAGCAGACTAGCGGGATCAAGTTACAATGAGCAGTTCTTC
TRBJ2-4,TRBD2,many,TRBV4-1,CASSQPTSGRKNIQYF,TGCGCCAGCAGCCAACCAACTAGCGGGAGGAAAAACATTCAGTACTTC
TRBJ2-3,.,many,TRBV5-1,CASSFQGSPGPDTQYF,TGCGCCAGCAGCTTTCAAGGGTCCCCGGGCCCAGATACGCAGTATTTT
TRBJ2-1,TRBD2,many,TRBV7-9,CASNPLAGQNEQFF,TGTGCCAGCAATCCCCTAGCGGGACAGAATGAGCAGTTCTTC
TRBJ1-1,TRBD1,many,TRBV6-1,CASSTTGRGMNTEAFF,TGTGCCAGCAGCACGACAGGGAGAGGGATGAACACTGAAGCTTTCTTT
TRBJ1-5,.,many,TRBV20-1,CSVRRRNQPQHF,TGCAGTGTTCGGAGGCGCAATCAGCCCCAGCATTTT